The 8 T cell receptor beta chains below come from one sample, sequenced in a study of long-term antiretroviral therapy in people with HIV. Sequencing relied on immunoSEQ assay v3.0, run at survey level. Method: immunoSEQ multiplex PCR; TCRdb's copy keeps in-frame clones and lacks some. The data contain about 28,000 clones, less than 90% of them singletons. The sample here was unsorted PBMCs, taken 2 years after starting antiretroviral therapy. These receptors were collected from a man in his fifties or sixties with HIV.

The J gene is TRBJ1-5, the V gene TRBV27; no reliable D call. This CDR3 contains 15 residues. CDR1 is MNHEY, CDR2 SMNVEV, per germline (reference sequence). Trimming pared 4 bases from V and 0 bases from J, leaving 10 bases between. CDR3 DNA: TGTGCCAGCAGTTACAAGGGATATAGCAATCAGCCCCAGCATTTT. The encoded protein is CASSYKGYSNQPQHF.

This clone was observed a single time. The rearrangement uses TRBV30 and TRBJ1-2; tentative D call: TRBD1 (5 bases). Trimming took 4 bases from V and 2 from J, leaving 17 bases between them. CDR3 length: 15 residues. Germline CDR1 GTSNPN, CDR2 SVGIG (reference sequence). CDR3: CAWTPIEGFNYGYTF. CDR3 nucleotides: TGTGCCTGGACCCCCATTGAGGGGTTCAACTATGGCTACACCTTC.

The chain carries TRBV4-3 and TRBJ2-1; D might be TRBD2 (5 bases). The CDR3 covers 16 residues. Germline V lookup: CDR1 LGHNA, CDR2 YSLEER. V shed 0 bases and J shed 4 bases, with 13 bases lying between them. The CDR3 region is CASSQESFGGYNEQFF. CDR3 DNA sequence: TGCGCCAGCAGCCAAGAGAGCTTCGGCGGGTACAATGAGCAGTTCTTC.

This clone was seen a single time. The rearrangement joins TRBV18 to TRBJ2-1; D may be TRBD2 (5 bases). Germline values: CDR1 KGHSH, CDR2 LQKENI. The V end was cut by 0 bases, the J end by 3 bases, with 9 bases between. This CDR3 region has 15 residues. CDR3 residues: CASSPPRTGYNEQFF. In DNA form, the CDR3 reads TGTGCCAGCTCACCACCGCGGACTGGCTACAATGAGCAGTTCTTC.

V and J are TRBV9 and TRBJ1-6; 10 positions agree with TRBD1. Germline CDR1 SGDLS, CDR2 YYNGEE. The CDR3 runs to 18 residues. J gave up 1 base and V 4 bases, and 8 bases lay outside the gene matches. CDR3 DNA: TGTGCCAGCAGCCCCCGGGACAGGGGTGGATCCTATAATTCACCCCTCCACTTT. Its protein is CASSPRDRGGSYNSPLHF.

V usage is TRBV25-1 and J usage is TRBJ1-1; TRBD1 might be the D (6 bases). CDR3 length: 16 residues. The germline CDR1 and CDR2 sequences are MGHDK and SYGVNS. Trimming took 4 bases from V and 0 from J, leaving 15 bases between them. The CDR3: CASSARRTALNTEAFF. The CDR3 nucleotides are TGTGCCAGCAGTGCGCGCCGGACAGCCCTGAACACTGAAGCTTTCTTT.

The chain carries TRBV28 and TRBJ2-7; perhaps TRBD1 as D (6 bases). The CDR3 covers 17 residues. Germline loops: CDR1 MDHEN, CDR2 SYDVKM. Trimming stripped 2 bases from V and 1 base from J, with 18 bases between. CDR3 bases: TGTGCCAGCAGTTTAACCCTGACGGGACACGAATCCTACGAGCAGTACTTC. This codes for CASSLTLTGHESYEQYF.

The CDR3 loop reads CAISEYGTGDYEQYF. CDR3 DNA sequence: TGTGCCATCAGTGAGTACGGGACAGGGGACTACGAGCAGTACTTC. The chain is built from TRBV10-3 and TRBJ2-7, with 10 bases fitting TRBD1. The CDR3 is 15 amino acids. Germline CDR1 ENHRY, CDR2 SYGVKD. V dropped 1 base and J dropped 3; count of bases not matched to a gene: 3.